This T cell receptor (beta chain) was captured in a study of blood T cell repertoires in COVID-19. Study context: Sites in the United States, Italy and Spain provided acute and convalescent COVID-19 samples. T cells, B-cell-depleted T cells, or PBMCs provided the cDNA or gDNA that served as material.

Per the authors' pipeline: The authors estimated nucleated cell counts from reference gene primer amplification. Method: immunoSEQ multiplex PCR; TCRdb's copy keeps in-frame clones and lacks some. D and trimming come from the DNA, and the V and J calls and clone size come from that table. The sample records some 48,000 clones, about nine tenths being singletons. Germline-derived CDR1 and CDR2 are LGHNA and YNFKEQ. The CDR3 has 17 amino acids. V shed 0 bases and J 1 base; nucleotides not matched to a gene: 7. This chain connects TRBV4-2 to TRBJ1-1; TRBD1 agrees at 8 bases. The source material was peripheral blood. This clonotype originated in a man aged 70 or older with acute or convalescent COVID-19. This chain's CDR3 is CASSQDEQGVGNTEAFF. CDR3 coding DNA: TGTGCCAGCAGCCAAGATGAACAGGGGGTCGGGAACACTGAAGCTTTCTTT.